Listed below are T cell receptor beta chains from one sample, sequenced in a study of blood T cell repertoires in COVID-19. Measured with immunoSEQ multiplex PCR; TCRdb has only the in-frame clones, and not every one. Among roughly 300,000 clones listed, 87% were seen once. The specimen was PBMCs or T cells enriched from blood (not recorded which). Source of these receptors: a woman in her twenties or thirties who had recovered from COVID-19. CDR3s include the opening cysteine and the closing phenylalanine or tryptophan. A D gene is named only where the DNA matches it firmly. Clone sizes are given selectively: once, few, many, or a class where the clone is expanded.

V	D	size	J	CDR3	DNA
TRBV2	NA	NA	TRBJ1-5	CASSEGVLEGQPQHF	TGTGCCAGCAGTGAAGGAGTCCTCGAGGGTCAGCCCCAGCATTTT
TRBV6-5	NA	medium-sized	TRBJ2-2	CASGEYTGELFF	TGTGCTTCGGGGGAGTACACCGGGGAGCTGTTTTTT
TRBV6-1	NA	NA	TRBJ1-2	CASSERLLQGYGYTF	TGTGCCAGCAGTGAAAGGCTCCTGCAGGGCTATGGCTACACCTTC
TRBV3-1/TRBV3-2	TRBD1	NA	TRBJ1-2	CASSRQGAGGYTF	TGTGCCAGCAGCAGACAGGGGGCCGGTGGCTACACCTTC
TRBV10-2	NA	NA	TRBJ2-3	CASSVIGERTDTQYF	TGCGCCAGCAGTGTAATCGGGGAACGCACAGATACGCAGTATTTT
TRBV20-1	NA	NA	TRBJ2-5	CSASQGGETQYF	TGCAGTGCTAGTCAGGGAGGAGAGACCCAGTACTTC
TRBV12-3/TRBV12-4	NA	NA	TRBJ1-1	CASTLAGNTEAFF	TGTGCCAGCACCCTAGCGGGGAATACTGAAGCTTTCTTT
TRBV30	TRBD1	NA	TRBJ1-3	CAWSIAGGSGNTIYF	TGTGCCTGGAGTATAGCAGGGGGCTCTGGAAACACCATATATTTT
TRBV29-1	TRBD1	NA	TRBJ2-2	CSATDRGLTGELFF	TGCAGCGCCACCGACAGGGGGTTGACCGGGGAGCTGTTTTTT
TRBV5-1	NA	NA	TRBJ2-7	CASSSQGGRSYEQYF	TGCGCCAGCAGCTCCCAGGGGGGCCGCTCCTACGAGCAGTACTTC
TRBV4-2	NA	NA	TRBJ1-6	CASSQDFREGSPLHF	TGTGCCAGCAGCCAAGATTTTAGGGAGGGTTCACCCCTCCACTTT
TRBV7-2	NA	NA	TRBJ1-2	CASSLALENGYTF	TGTGCCAGCAGCTTAGCGTTGGAGAATGGCTACACCTTC
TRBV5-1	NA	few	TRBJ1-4	CASSDSREGPNEKLFF	TGCGCCAGCAGCGACTCCCGGGAGGGGCCTAATGAAAAACTGTTTTTT
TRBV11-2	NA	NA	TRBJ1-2	CASSLGGQTGRDYGYTF	TGTGCCAGCAGCTTAGGGGGCCAAACAGGGAGGGACTATGGCTACACCTTC
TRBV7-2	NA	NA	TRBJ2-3	CASSRGVAQPSTDTQYF	TGTGCCAGCAGCAGAGGAGTAGCCCAACCCAGCACAGATACGCAGTATTTT
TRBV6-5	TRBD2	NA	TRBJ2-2	CASSYSSGGSGELFF	TGTGCCAGCAGTTACTCGTCGGGCGGGAGCGGGGAGCTGTTTTTT
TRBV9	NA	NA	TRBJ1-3	CASSVSYSGNTIYF	TGTGCCAGCAGCGTTTCCTACTCTGGAAACACCATATATTTT
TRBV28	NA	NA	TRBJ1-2	CASSKQEDGYTF	TGTGCCAGCAGCAAACAAGAGGATGGCTACACCTTC
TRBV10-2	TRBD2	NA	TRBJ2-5	CASSKGLAGTQETQYF	TGCGCCAGCAGCAAAGGACTAGCGGGGACTCAAGAGACCCAGTACTTC
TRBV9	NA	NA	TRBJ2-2	CASSVTGDSGELFF	TGTGCCAGCAGCGTAACCGGAGACTCCGGGGAGCTGTTTTTT
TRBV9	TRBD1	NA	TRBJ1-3	CASSVGVGTGKDTIYF	TGTGCCAGCAGCGTAGGGGTTGGGACAGGGAAGGACACCATATATTTT
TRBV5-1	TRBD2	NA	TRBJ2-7	CASSLTAAGATYEQYF	TGCGCCAGCAGCTTGACGGCGGCGGGAGCCACCTACGAGCAGTACTTC
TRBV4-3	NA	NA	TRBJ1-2	CASSQDGPGPGRYGYTF	TGCGCCAGCAGCCAAGATGGACCAGGGCCGGGTAGATATGGCTACACCTTC
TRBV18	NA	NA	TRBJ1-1	CASGGMNTEAFF	TGTGCCAGCGGCGGAATGAACACTGAAGCTTTCTTT
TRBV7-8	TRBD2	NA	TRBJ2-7	CASSFFGTSGGASYEQYF	TGTGCCAGCAGCTTCTTCGGGACTAGCGGGGGTGCGTCCTACGAGCAGTACTTC
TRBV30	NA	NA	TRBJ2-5	CAWSVRGGQETQYF	TGTGCCTGGAGTGTTAGGGGAGGACAAGAGACCCAGTACTTC
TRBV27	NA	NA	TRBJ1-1	CASSTWEGFNTEAFF	TGTGCCAGCAGTACATGGGAGGGCTTTAACACTGAAGCTTTCTTT
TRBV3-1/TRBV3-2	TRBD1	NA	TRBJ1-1	CASSQPTGNAEAFF	TGTGCCAGCAGCCAACCGACAGGGAATGCTGAAGCTTTCTTT
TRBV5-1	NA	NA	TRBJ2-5	CASSLRPGNQETQYF	TGCGCCAGCAGCCTGCGCCCGGGAAACCAAGAGACCCAGTACTTC
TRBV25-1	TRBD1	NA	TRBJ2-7	CASGSRTGTYEQYF	TGTGCCAGCGGATCCAGGACAGGAACCTACGAGCAGTACTTC
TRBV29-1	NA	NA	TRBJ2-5	CSGHIQETQYF	TGCAGCGGGCACATCCAAGAGACCCAGTACTTC
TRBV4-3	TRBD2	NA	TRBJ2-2	CASSQGARGGNTGELFF	TGCGCCAGCAGCCAAGGGGCGCGGGGGGGCAACACCGGGGAGCTGTTTTTT
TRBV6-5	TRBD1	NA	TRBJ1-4	CASRRTGDPKEKLFF	TGTGCCAGCAGAAGGACAGGGGACCCAAAGGAAAAACTGTTTTTT
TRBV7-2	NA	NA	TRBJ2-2	CASRRPLVTGELFF	TGTGCCAGCCGGAGGCCGCTAGTGACCGGGGAGCTGTTTTTT
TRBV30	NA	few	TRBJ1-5	CAWSAGPQPQHF	TGTGCCTGGAGCGCAGGGCCGCAGCCCCAGCATTTT
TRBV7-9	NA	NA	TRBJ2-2	CASSYEAGELFF	TGTGCCAGCAGTTACGAGGCCGGGGAGCTGTTTTTT
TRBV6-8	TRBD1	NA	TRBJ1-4	CASRYRGEKLFF	TGTGCCAGCCGATACAGGGGCGAAAAACTGTTTTTT
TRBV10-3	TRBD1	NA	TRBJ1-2	CAIRATGIIYGYTF	TGTGCCATCAGAGCGACAGGGATTATCTATGGCTACACCTTC
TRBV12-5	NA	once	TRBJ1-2	CASGPSNRVAYGYTF	TGTGCTAGTGGCCCTTCCAACAGGGTGGCCTATGGCTACACCTTC
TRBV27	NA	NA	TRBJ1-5	CASSLKSPVQPQHF	TGTGCCAGCAGTTTAAAATCCCCAGTTCAGCCCCAGCATTTT
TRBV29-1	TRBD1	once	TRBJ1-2	CSVPGVGQGYYGYTF	TGCAGCGTCCCGGGGGTCGGACAGGGTTACTATGGCTACACCTTC
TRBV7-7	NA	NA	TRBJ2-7	CASSPLTYEQYF	TGTGCTAGCAGCCCGTTAACCTACGAGCAGTACTTC
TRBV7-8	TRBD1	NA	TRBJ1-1	CASSLGTVNTEAFF	TGTGCCAGCAGCCTCGGGACAGTGAACACTGAAGCTTTCTTT
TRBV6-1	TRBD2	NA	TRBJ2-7	CASSENSGGAYEQYF	TGTGCCAGCAGTGAGAATAGCGGGGGGGCTTACGAGCAGTACTTC
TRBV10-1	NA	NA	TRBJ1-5	CASNGQGSGQPQHF	TGCGCCAGCAACGGTCAAGGATCAGGCCAGCCCCAGCATTTT
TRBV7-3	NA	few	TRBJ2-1	CASSPGRQGVNEQFF	TGTGCCAGCAGCCCCGGGAGACAGGGTGTCAATGAGCAGTTCTTC
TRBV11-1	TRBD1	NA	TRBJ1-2	CASSTDRGRHGYTF	TGTGCCAGCAGCACGGACAGGGGGCGTCATGGCTACACCTTC
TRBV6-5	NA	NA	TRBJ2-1	CASRGSSYNEQFF	TGTGCCAGCAGAGGGAGCTCCTACAATGAGCAGTTCTTC
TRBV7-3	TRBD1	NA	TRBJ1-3	CASSLGTGTGNTIYF	TGTGCCAGCAGCCTAGGGACAGGGACTGGAAACACCATATATTTT
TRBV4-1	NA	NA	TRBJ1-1	CASSQERGWWTEAFF	TGCGCCAGCAGCCAAGAAAGGGGATGGTGGACTGAAGCTTTCTTT
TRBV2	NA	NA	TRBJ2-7	CASSYRAPGEQYF	TGTGCCAGCAGTTACAGGGCACCTGGGGAGCAGTACTTC